These 8 T cell receptor beta chains originate from one sample sequenced in a study of technical replicates of blood from a handful of donors. Clones were sequenced by immunoSEQ multiplex PCR, and TCRdb holds only the in-frame ones, with some missing. This sample carries tens of thousands of clones, approximately 94% of them seen once, and the ten largest clones take about 0.4%. The sequenced material came from T cells isolated from PBMCs. The receptors shown here come from a human donor in good health.

This chain links TRBV5-4 with TRBJ2-5, with 7 bases aligning to TRBD2. V dropped 1 base and J dropped 1; count of bases not matched to a gene: 7. This CDR3 is 16 amino acids long. Germline V gene data show CDR1 as SGHNT and CDR2 as YYREEE (reference sequence). The CDR3 DNA reads as TGTGCCAGCAGCTTGAAAGCGGGAACCTCCCAAGAGACCCAGTACTTC. Protein product: CASSLKAGTSQETQYF. Looking up the rest from reference TRBV5-4 and TRBJ2-5 gives the full variable domain: ETGVTQSPTHLIKTRGQQVTLRCSSQSGHNTVSWYQQALGQGPQFIFQYYREEENGRGNFPPRFSGLQFPNYSSELNVNALELDDSALYLCASSLKAGTSQETQYFGPGTRLLVL.

This clone was detected once. V is TRBV18 and J is TRBJ1-5; no firm D call. The CDR3 extends over 12 amino acids. CDR1 KGHSH and CDR2 LQKENI come from the germline V gene. With 4 bases removed from V and 5 bases from J, the gap between germline ends came to 6 bases. CDR3 coding DNA: TGTGCCAGCTCACTCCCAGATCAGCCCCAGCATTTT. Its translation is CASSLPDQPQHF.

The rearrangement uses TRBV7-3 and TRBJ2-2; 10 positions agree with TRBD2. The germline V gene has CDR1 SGHTA and CDR2 FQGTGA. CDR3 size: 18 residues. V trimming: 2 bases; J trimming: 2 bases; junction bases outside the gene matches: 8. CDR3 bases: TGTGCCAGCAGCTTACCAGCGGGAGGGGGGACAAACACCGGGGAGCTGTTTTTT. Protein sequence: CASSLPAGGGTNTGELFF.

The V call is TRBV6-4, the J call TRBJ2-5; no reliable D call. The germline gives CDR1 MRHNA, CDR2 SNTAGT. This CDR3 region has 15 residues. Trimming pared 4 bases from V and 2 bases from J, leaving 14 bases between. CDR3 in amino acids: CASSASVGSQETQYF. For the CDR3, the DNA is TGTGCCAGCAGTGCCTCCGTGGGCAGTCAAGAGACCCAGTACTTC.

The chain joins TRBV15 to TRBJ1-1, with D perhaps matching TRBD1 (6 bases). The V gene lost 0 bases and the J gene lost 10 bases, with 9 bases spanning the gap. Germline values: CDR1 LNHNV, CDR2 YYDKDF (reference sequence). This CDR3 has 12 amino acids. The DNA of the CDR3 is TGTGCCACCAGCAGAGACGGGGGGCGAGCTTTCTTT. Encoded protein: CATSRDGGRAFF.

This clone was observed a handful of times. This chain joins TRBV19 and TRBJ1-1; 7 positions match TRBD1. CDR1 and CDR2 (germline): LNHDA, SQIVND (reference sequence). The V and J ends lost 4 bases and 5 bases, in that order; junction bases with no gene match: 7. The CDR3 runs 14 residues. CDR3 loop: CASSKRQGGTEAFF. The CDR3 coding sequence is TGTGCCAGTAGTAAAAGACAGGGAGGTACTGAAGCTTTCTTT.

The chain recombines TRBV6-5 with TRBJ1-1, with D tentatively TRBD1 (6 bases). CDR3 length: 13 amino acids. Germline V gene data show CDR1 as MNHEY and CDR2 as SVGAGI. V was pared by 5 bases and J by 9 bases, with 16 bases between. The CDR3 DNA reads as TGTGCCAGCAGTAAGACAGTGGGGACACAAGCTTTCTTT. Amino acid sequence: CASSKTVGTQAFF.

The V gene is TRBV7-8, the J gene TRBJ2-7; 8 positions match TRBD1. V was clipped by 5 bases and J by 4 bases; unmatched bases: 10. This CDR3 spans 15 amino acids. Germline CDR1 reads SGHVS; CDR2 reads FQNEAQ. The CDR3 reads CASSRNRDRQYEQYF. CDR3 nucleotides: TGTGCCAGCAGCCGCAACCGGGACAGGCAATACGAGCAGTACTTC.